Presented here are 13 T cell receptor beta chains from one specimen sequenced in a study of cytomegalovirus exposure and HLA in healthy donors. Assay used: immunoSEQ multiplex PCR; TCRdb lists only in-frame clones, some missing. Among fewer than 130,000 clones, roughly 87% were seen once, and the ten largest hold 1.9%. Sequencing was performed on PBMCs. These receptors were collected from a woman between 18 and 29 years old in good health and CMV-seronegative.

This sequence joins TRBV30 and TRBJ1-4; D might be TRBD2 (5 bases). The J call may be wrong; the DNA end is better matched by TRBJ2-2. Germline V gene data show CDR1 as GTSNPN and CDR2 as SVGIG (reference sequence). The CDR3 covers 14 residues. CDR3 DNA sequence: TGTGCCTGGAGTGTACGGAGGATCGACAGGGAGCTGTTTTTT. This translates into CAWSVRRIDRELFF.

The chain links TRBV7-8 to TRBJ1-2; 8 nucleotides align to TRBD1. The CDR3 sequence is 14 residues long. Germline V gene data show CDR1 as SGHVS and CDR2 as FQNEAQ. J gave up 3 bases and V 5 bases, and 5 bases lay outside the gene matches. The CDR3 coding sequence is TGTGCCAGCAGCCCGACAGGGGTACACTATGGCTACACCTTC. Protein sequence: CASSPTGVHYGYTF.

The rearrangement uses TRBV6-1 and TRBJ1-1; TRBD1 might be the D (5 bases). The CDR3 length is 14 residues. Germline V gene lookup returns CDR1 MNHNS and CDR2 SASEGT. V was shortened by 6 bases and J by 2 bases, with 13 bases between the two germline ends. The CDR3 loop reads CASSRIGGNTEAFF. The CDR3 DNA is TGTGCCAGCAGCCGGATCGGGGGAAACACTGAAGCTTTCTTT.

The V and J genes are TRBV12-5 and TRBJ2-7; TRBD1 aligns across 8 bases. This CDR3 has 13 residues. With V trimmed by 3 bases and J by 6 bases, 4 bases remained unmatched. Per germline, CDR1 LGHNT and CDR2 FRNRAP. For the CDR3, the DNA is TGTGCTAGTGGTTTTGACAGGGGAAGCGAGCAGTACTTC. Residues: CASGFDRGSEQYF. Full variable domain (rest looked up from reference TRBV12-5 and TRBJ2-7): DARVTQTPRHKVTEMGQEVTMRCQPILGHNTVFWYRQTMMQGLELLAYFRNRAPLDDSGMPKDRFSAEMPDATLATLKIQPSEPRDSAVYFCASGFDRGSEQYFGPGTRLTVT.

The gene calls are TRBV4-3 and TRBJ1-1; the D is unclear. V lost 0 bases to trimming and J lost 5 bases, with 13 bases between them. The CDR3 covers 15 residues. Germline CDR1 reads LGHNA; CDR2 reads YSLEER. The CDR3 nucleotides are TGCGCCAGCAGCCAAGATAAACACGCGGATACTGAAGCTTTCTTT. The encoded protein is CASSQDKHADTEAFF.

V and J are TRBV7-9 and TRBJ1-5; possibly TRBD1 for D (5 bases). Germline V gene data show CDR1 as SEHNR and CDR2 as FQNEAQ (reference sequence). The CDR3 is made up of 14 amino acids. V was clipped by 5 bases and J by 2 bases, with 10 bases between them. Written as DNA, the CDR3 is TGTGCCAGCAGCGGCTCGGGGGGCAATCAGCCCCAGCATTTT. It encodes CASSGSGGNQPQHF.

The chain links TRBV6-1 to TRBJ2-7; 8 nucleotides align to TRBD1. There are 15 residues in the CDR3. Germline V CDR1 and CDR2: MNHNS, SASEGT. The J segment lost 1 base and the V segment lost 3 bases, leaving 5 bases of the junction unmatched. The CDR3 loop is CASSEPGQGSYEQYF. The CDR3 DNA reads TGTGCCAGCAGTGAGCCCGGACAGGGATCCTACGAGCAGTACTTC.

This clone occurred once. V is TRBV5-1 and J is TRBJ2-2; maybe TRBD2 (5 bases). V was clipped by 5 bases and J by 5 bases, with 13 bases between them. The V gene's germline CDR1 is SGHRS and CDR2 YFSETQ. The CDR3 consists of 14 residues. For the CDR3, the DNA is TGCGCCAGCAGTTCGGACGGGATGACCGGGGAGCTGTTTTTT. Protein sequence: CASSSDGMTGELFF. Looking up the rest from reference TRBV5-1 and TRBJ2-2 gives the full variable domain: KAGVTQTPRYLIKTRGQQVTLSCSPISGHRSVSWYQQTPGQGLQFLFEYFSETQRNKGNFPGRFSGRQFSNSRSEMNVSTLELGDSALYLCASSSDGMTGELFFGEGSRLTVL.

The rearrangement uses TRBV28 and TRBJ2-1; 10 positions match TRBD2. Germline loops: CDR1 MDHEN, CDR2 SYDVKM. The CDR3 loop spans 17 amino acids. V gave up 2 bases and J gave up 7 bases; unmatched junction bases: 11. DNA of the CDR3: TGTGCCAGCAGTTTAATGCTAGCGGGAGTAGGTGGGAATGAGCAGTTCTTC. Amino acid sequence: CASSLMLAGVGGNEQFF.

V is TRBV2 and J is TRBJ2-1; 12 bases are a match to TRBD1. V dropped 7 bases and J dropped 6; count of bases not matched to a gene: 4. The V gene's germline CDR1 is SNHLY and CDR2 FYNNEI. The CDR3 consists of 14 residues. CDR3 sequence (DNA): TGTGCCAGCACCGGGACAGGGGGCGTCAATGAGCAGTTCTTC. It encodes CASTGTGGVNEQFF.

The chain uses TRBV9 and TRBJ1-4, with TRBD1 as a possible D gene (6 bases). This CDR3 is built from 16 residues. Germline V lookup: CDR1 SGDLS, CDR2 YYNGEE. Trimming pared 4 bases from V and 0 bases from J, leaving 13 bases between. CDR3 protein: CASSLGHSSTNEKLFF. The CDR3 coding sequence is TGTGCCAGCAGCTTGGGACACTCGTCAACTAATGAAAAACTGTTTTTT.

The rearrangement links TRBV18 to TRBJ2-7, with 8 bases lining up with TRBD1. Trimming removed 1 base from V and 7 bases from J; junction bases left unmatched: 9. From germline, CDR1 is KGHSH and CDR2 LQKENI. CDR3 length: 15 amino acids. For the CDR3, the DNA is TGTGCCAGCTCACCACTGGGGACAGGATCCGGGGAGCAGTACTTC. Translation: CASSPLGTGSGEQYF.

The V call is TRBV6-5, the J call TRBJ1-3; the D is unclear. The CDR3 length is 15 residues. Between the trimmed V and J ends, which lost 5 bases and 0 bases, there was a span of 11 bases. The germline gives CDR1 MNHEY, CDR2 SVGAGI. This CDR3 reads CASSRTVLSGNTIYF. CDR3 DNA sequence: TGTGCCAGCAGTCGCACTGTCCTCTCTGGAAACACCATATATTTT.